This TCR beta chain was recorded in a study of blood T cells in healthy people across ages. Germline CDR1 is DFQATT and CDR2 is SNEGSKA (reference sequence). This CDR3 has 14 residues. Trimming left V 2 bases short and J 4 bases short, with 15 bases between. It was with a sample-barcoded 5' primer and a J-beta primer mix that a second PCR of roughly 6 to 12 cycles was run. A single record per CDR3 protein comes from TCRdb applying MiXCR to the 5' RACE reads. The sample yields roughly 1.7 million distinct CDR3 sequences, around 35% seen once. The donors, healthy Caucasians from Russia, were aged about 6 to 100.

This TCR came from a woman aged 25 to 45 in good health. The sequenced material came from blood. The chain links TRBV20-1 to TRBJ2-7; possible D gene TRBD2, 6 bases. CDR3 region: CSARLPGLQYEQYF. The CDR3 DNA sequence: TGCAGTGCTAGATTACCGGGACTCCAATACGAGCAGTACTTC.